The 13 T cell receptor beta chains below were found in one sample sequenced in a study of T cell clonality in common variable immunodeficiency (dated by TCRdb to about 2015). The library was built by means of the immunoSEQ multiplex PCR assay. The table comes from immuneACCESS by way of TCRdb, which keeps in-frame sequences with V and J called. Part of the clones is missing from these tables; in studies checked, under half for an unresolved V gene and the rest for unknown reasons. The table records roughly 60,000 clones for this sample, and not one of them appears only once. Under 2% of the sample is in the top ten clones. Material for sequencing was peripheral blood mononuclear cells. Receptor source: a person between 18 and 75 years old in good health.

This clone was observed at least ten times. The CDR3 is cut off 3 residues early in the read; its end comes from the germline J gene. The V and J genes are TRBV18 and TRBJ2-7, with 10 bases lining up with TRBD2. Unmatched junction bases numbered 16, after V lost 1 base and J lost 4 bases. The CDR3 is 19 amino acids. CDR1 KGHSH and CDR2 LQKENI come from the germline V gene. CDR3 in amino acids: CASSPLRWGSSGRRYEQYF. The sequenced CDR3 bases are TGTGCCAGCTCACCACTTCGTTGGGGGAGTAGCGGGAGGAGGTACGAG.

This clone was detected many times. The read finishes 3 residues shy of the CDR3 end, and the germline J gene is used to complete it. The J gene is TRBJ1-1, the V gene TRBV28; no clear D. The CDR3 is made up of 12 amino acids. Trimming pared 6 bases from V and 1 base from J, leaving 6 bases between. Germline CDR1 is MDHEN and CDR2 is SYDVKM. CDR3 residues: CASRRPNTEAFF. The sequenced part of the CDR3 DNA is TGTGCCAGCAGAAGGCCGAACACTGAA.

The sample holds many counts of this clone. The read terminates 3 residues before the CDR3 end, so the remaining end is supplied by the germline J gene. This sequence joins TRBV12-5 and TRBJ2-1; D is perhaps TRBD1 (5 bases). CDR1 and CDR2 (germline): LGHNT, FRNRAP. The CDR3 contains 15 residues. Trimming removed 6 bases at V and 4 bases at J, with 16 bases between. The CDR3 bases that were read are TGTGCTAGTGGACCCAAGGCCAAGGGGTACAATGAG. Translated, it gives CASGPKAKGYNE. The CDR3 as a whole reads CASGPKAKGYNEQFF.

This clone was counted ten times or more. The CDR3 end lies 3 residues beyond the end of the read and is filled in from the germline J gene. The chain uses TRBV20-1 and TRBJ1-2; D is possibly TRBD1 (6 bases). The germline gives CDR1 DFQATT, CDR2 SNEGSKA (reference sequence). The CDR3 runs to 13 residues. The sequenced CDR3 bases are TGCAGTGCTAGAAAGACAGGCGGAGTAGGC. This encodes CSARKTGGVG. The entire CDR3 sequence reads CSARKTGGVGYTF.

This clone has ten or more counts. The CDR3 is cut off 3 residues early in the read; its end comes from the germline J gene. The J gene is TRBJ2-7, the V gene TRBV5-5, with 9 bases identical to TRBD1. V lost 3 bases to trimming and J lost 6 bases; unmatched junction nucleotides: 4. CDR3 length equals 13 residues. The germline V gene has CDR1 SGHKS and CDR2 YYEKEE (reference sequence). The CDR3 region is CASSWGQGGEQYF. CDR3 DNA (partial): TGTGCCAGCAGCTGGGGACAGGGCGGCGAG.

This clone was detected many times. The CDR3 is CASSLASYNEQFF. The DNA read from the CDR3 is TGTGCCAGTAGTTTAGCGTCCTACAATGAG. This chain links TRBV19 with TRBJ2-1, with D possibly matching TRBD2 (5 bases). The read halts 3 residues ahead of the CDR3 end, with the missing end drawn from the germline J gene. Between the trimmed V and J ends, which lost 5 bases and 1 base, there was a span of 6 bases. Germline CDR1 reads LNHDA; CDR2 reads SQIVND (reference sequence). The CDR3 spans 13 residues.

This clone was detected ten times or more. The sequenced fragment ends 3 residues before the CDR3 boundary, so the rest is inferred from the germline J gene. The rearrangement uses TRBV6-2 or TRBV6-3 and TRBJ2-5; no reliable D call. The V end was cut by 5 bases, the J end by 5 bases, with 6 bases between. CDR1 is MNHEY, CDR2 SVGEGT, per germline. The CDR3 covers 11 residues. The CDR3 bases that were read are TGTGCCAGCAGTAGGGCGGAGACC. Translation: CASSRAET. The complete CDR3 protein is CASSRAETQYF.

This clone was counted many times. From the germline J gene comes the end of the CDR3, since the read stops 3 residues before it. The chain recombines TRBV28 with TRBJ2-1; possibly TRBD2 for D (5 bases). The CDR3 consists of 16 residues. V was trimmed by 6 bases and J by 0 bases, leaving 15 bases between them. Germline CDR1 and CDR2: MDHEN and SYDVKM. CDR3 DNA (partial): TGTGCCAGCAGCCTTATAAGCGGAAGCTCCTACAATGAG. This gives the protein CASSLISGSSYNE. The entire CDR3 sequence reads CASSLISGSSYNEQFF. Full variable domain (outside the CDR3, taken from reference TRBV28 and TRBJ2-1): DVKVTQSSRYLVKRTGEKVFLECVQDMDHENMFWYRQDPGLGLRLIYFSYDVKMKEKGDIPEGYSVSREKKERFSLILESASTNQTSMYLCASSLISGSSYNEQFFGPGTRLTVL.

This clone was seen repeatedly, ten times or more. The read is 3 residues too short to cover the CDR3 end, so that end is filled in from the germline J gene. The chain uses TRBV12-3 or TRBV12-4 and TRBJ1-1; 7 bases are shared with TRBD1. After removal of 6 bases from V and 1 base from J, the junction contained 5 bases not matched to a gene. CDR3 length equals 14 residues. The covered CDR3 bases are TGTGCCAGCAGCGCCGACAGGGCGAACACTGAA. Amino acid sequence: CASSADRANTE. The CDR3, in full, reads CASSADRANTEAFF.

This clone was counted ten times or more. The read falls 3 residues short of the CDR3 end, and the missing part is taken from the germline J gene. The rearrangement uses TRBV6-2 or TRBV6-3 and TRBJ1-3, with D uncertain. Looked up from germline, CDR1 is MNHEY and CDR2 is SVGEGT. This CDR3 region has 16 residues. Trimming took 6 bases from V and 0 from J, leaving 15 bases between them. CDR3 bases read: TGTGCCAGCAGCCGCCGGGTACGGAGCTCTGGAAACACC. Translating it yields CASSRRVRSSGNT. The full CDR3 is CASSRRVRSSGNTIYF.

The table lists this clone with a few counts. The CDR3 loop reads CASSAGTRPYYEQYF. Partial CDR3 DNA: TGTGCCAGCAGCGCCGGGACTAGGCCCTATTACGAG. The gene calls are TRBV7-2 and TRBJ2-7; 8 positions match TRBD2. The read terminates 3 residues before the CDR3 end, so the remaining end is supplied by the germline J gene. The CDR3 totals 15 residues. The ends lost 5 bases at V and 4 bases at J; junction bases unmatched: 10. The germline V gene encodes CDR1 SGHTA and CDR2 FQGNSA.

This clone was seen repeatedly, ten times or more. The read ends 3 residues shy of where the CDR3 ends; the end is completed using the germline J gene. The chain is built from TRBV20-1 and TRBJ1-2, with D possibly TRBD1 on 6 matching bases. CDR3 length: 13 residues. Germline CDR1 reads DFQATT; CDR2 reads SNEGSKA (reference sequence). Trimming took off 4 bases at V and 6 bases at J, with 15 bases between the two ends. The CDR3 region is CSATQQGYNGYTF. The sequenced part of the CDR3 DNA is TGCAGTGCTACCCAACAGGGTTATAATGGC.

This clone was found many times. The sequence runs out 3 residues before the end of the CDR3; the remainder is reconstructed from the germline J gene. The V call is TRBV7-9, the J call TRBJ1-2, with D perhaps TRBD1 (5 bases). CDR1 is SEHNR, CDR2 FQNEAQ, per germline (reference sequence). The CDR3 loop spans 12 amino acids. Trimming stripped 5 bases from V and 3 bases from J, with 7 bases between. This CDR3 is CASSMGHYGYTF. The covered CDR3 bases are TGTGCCAGCAGCATGGGGCACTATGGC.